What follows describes a single T cell receptor beta chain. The antigen is not known. The data were obtained in a study of T cell responses to AZD1222 COVID-19 vaccine. Assay: immunoSEQ multiplex PCR; the TCRdb copy retains only in-frame clones and omits some. The table shows about 180,000 clones, with 90% to 95% occurring only once. Study-level points and caveats: Possibly, clonal diversity was underestimated; donors were largely white British and included more females.

The sample here was peripheral blood, taken 28 days after the second dose of the MenACWY control vaccine. The source of this sequence is an adult who received the MenACWY meningococcal vaccine as a control.

The CDR3 is CASSLNGAYGYTF. The DNA of the CDR3 is TGTGCCAGCAGTTTAAACGGGGCTTATGGCTACACCTTC. The V gene is TRBV27, the J gene TRBJ1-2; D perhaps matches TRBD1 (5 bases). Germline V CDR1 and CDR2: MNHEY, SMNVEV (reference sequence). CDR3 length: 13 amino acids. The V end was cut by 2 bases, the J end by 5 bases, with 9 bases between.